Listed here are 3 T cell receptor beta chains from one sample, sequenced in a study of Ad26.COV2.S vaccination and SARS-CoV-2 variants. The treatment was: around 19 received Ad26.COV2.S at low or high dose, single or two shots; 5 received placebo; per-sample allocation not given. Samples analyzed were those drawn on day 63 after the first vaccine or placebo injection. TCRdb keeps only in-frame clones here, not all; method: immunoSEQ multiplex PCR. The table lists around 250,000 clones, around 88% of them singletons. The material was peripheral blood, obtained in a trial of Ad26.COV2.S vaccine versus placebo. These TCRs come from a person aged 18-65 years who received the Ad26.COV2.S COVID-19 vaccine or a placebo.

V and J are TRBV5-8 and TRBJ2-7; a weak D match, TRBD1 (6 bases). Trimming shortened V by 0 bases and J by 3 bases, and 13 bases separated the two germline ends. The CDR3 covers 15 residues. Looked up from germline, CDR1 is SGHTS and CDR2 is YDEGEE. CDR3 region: CASSLDQGLIYEQYV. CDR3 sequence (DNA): TGTGCCAGCAGCTTGGATCAGGGGCTGATCTACGAGCAGTACGTC.

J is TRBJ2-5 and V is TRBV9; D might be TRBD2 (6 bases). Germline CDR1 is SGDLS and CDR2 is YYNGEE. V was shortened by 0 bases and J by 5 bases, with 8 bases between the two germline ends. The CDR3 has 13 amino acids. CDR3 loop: CASSVGAGETQYF. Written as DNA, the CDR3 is TGTGCCAGCAGCGTAGGCGCGGGGGAGACCCAGTACTTC.

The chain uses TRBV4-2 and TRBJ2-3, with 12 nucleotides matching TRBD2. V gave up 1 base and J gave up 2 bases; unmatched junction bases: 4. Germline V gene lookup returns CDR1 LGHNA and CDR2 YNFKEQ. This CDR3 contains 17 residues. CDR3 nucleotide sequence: TGTGCCAGCAGCCAAGGACTAGCGGGGGCTAACACAGATACGCAGTATTTT. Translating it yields CASSQGLAGANTDTQYF.